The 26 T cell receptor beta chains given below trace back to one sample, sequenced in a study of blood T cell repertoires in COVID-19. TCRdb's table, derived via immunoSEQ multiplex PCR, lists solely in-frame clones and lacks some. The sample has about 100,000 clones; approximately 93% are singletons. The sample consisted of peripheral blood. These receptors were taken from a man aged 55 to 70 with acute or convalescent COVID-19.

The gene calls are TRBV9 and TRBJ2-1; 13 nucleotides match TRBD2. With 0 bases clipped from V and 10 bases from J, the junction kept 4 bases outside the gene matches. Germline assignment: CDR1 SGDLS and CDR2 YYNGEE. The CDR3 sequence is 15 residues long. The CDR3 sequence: CASSVGTLAGGEQFF. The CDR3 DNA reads TGTGCCAGCAGCGTAGGAACACTAGCGGGAGGGGAGCAGTTCTTC.

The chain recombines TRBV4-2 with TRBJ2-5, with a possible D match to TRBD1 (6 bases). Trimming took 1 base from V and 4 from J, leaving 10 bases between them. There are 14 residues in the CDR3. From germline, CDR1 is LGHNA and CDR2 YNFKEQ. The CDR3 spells CASSQAGAGETQYF. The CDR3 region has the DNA TGTGCCAGCAGCCAAGCAGGGGCCGGAGAGACCCAGTACTTC.

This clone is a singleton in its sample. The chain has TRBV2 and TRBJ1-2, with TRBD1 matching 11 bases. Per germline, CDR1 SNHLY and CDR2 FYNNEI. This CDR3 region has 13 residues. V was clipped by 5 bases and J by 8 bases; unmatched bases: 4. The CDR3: CASSPRTGGGYTF. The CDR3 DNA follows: TGTGCCAGCAGTCCCCGGACAGGGGGCGGCTACACCTTC. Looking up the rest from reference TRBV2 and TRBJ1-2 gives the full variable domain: EPEVTQTPSHQVTQMGQEVILRCVPISNHLYFYWYRQILGQKVEFLVSFYNNEISEKSEIFDDQFSVERPDGSNFTLKIRSTKLEDSAMYFCASSPRTGGGYTFGSGTRLTVV.

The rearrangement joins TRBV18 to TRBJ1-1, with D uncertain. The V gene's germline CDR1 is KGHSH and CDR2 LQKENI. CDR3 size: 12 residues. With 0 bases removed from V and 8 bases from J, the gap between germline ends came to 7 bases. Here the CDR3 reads CASSPPGSEAFF. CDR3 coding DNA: TGTGCCAGCTCACCACCGGGCAGCGAAGCTTTCTTT.

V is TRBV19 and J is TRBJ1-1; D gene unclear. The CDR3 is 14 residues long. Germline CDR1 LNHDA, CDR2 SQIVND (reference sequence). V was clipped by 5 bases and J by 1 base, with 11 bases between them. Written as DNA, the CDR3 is TGTGCCAGTAGTCCCAGTCTTGGGAACACTGAAGCTTTCTTT. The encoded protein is CASSPSLGNTEAFF.

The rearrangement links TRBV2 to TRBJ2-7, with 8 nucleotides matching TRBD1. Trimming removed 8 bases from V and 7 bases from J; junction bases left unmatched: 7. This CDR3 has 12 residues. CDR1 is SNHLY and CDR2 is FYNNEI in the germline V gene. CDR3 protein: CASSQGAGEQYV. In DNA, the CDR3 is TGTGCCAGCTCGCAGGGGGCGGGGGAGCAGTACGTC.

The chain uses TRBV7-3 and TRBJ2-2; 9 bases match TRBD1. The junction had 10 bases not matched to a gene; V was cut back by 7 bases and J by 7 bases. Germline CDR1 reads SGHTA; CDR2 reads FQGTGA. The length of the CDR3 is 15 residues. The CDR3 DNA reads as TGTGCCAGCACCGCCGGGACAGGGCAGGGCGGGGAGCTGTTTTTT. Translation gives CASTAGTGQGGELFF.

The CDR3 nucleotides are TGTGCCAGCAGCCAAGAAGCCAACTATGGCTACACCTTC. This sequence encodes CASSQEANYGYTF. The chain employs TRBV3-1 (or the pseudogene TRBV3-2) and TRBJ1-2; no definite D call. Germline loops: CDR1 LGHDT, CDR2 YNNKEL (reference sequence). This CDR3 has 13 residues. The V gene lost 0 bases and the J gene lost 2 bases, with 4 bases spanning the gap.

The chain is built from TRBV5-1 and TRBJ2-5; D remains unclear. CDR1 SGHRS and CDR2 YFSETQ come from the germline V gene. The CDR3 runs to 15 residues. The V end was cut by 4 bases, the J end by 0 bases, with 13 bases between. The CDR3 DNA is TGCGCCAGCAGCCTAACCCGGGTCTACCAAGAGACCCAGTACTTC. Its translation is CASSLTRVYQETQYF.

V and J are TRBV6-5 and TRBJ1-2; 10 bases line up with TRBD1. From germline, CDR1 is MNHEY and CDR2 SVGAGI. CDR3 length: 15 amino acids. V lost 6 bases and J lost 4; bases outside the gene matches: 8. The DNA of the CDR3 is TGTGCCAGCAGACGCGGGGGACAGGGGTTCTATGGCTACACCTTC. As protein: CASRRGGQGFYGYTF.

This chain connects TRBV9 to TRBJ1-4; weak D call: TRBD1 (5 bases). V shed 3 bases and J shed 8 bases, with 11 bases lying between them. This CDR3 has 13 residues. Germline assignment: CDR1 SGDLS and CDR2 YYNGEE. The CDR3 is CASSEGLSEKLFF. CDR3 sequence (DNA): TGTGCCAGCAGCGAGGGGTTAAGCGAAAAACTGTTTTTT.

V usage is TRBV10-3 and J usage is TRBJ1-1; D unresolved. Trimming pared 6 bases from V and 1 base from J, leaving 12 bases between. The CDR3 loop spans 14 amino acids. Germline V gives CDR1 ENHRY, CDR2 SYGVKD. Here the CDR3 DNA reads TGTGCCATCAGCGAGGACGGAGCGAACACTGAAGCTTTCTTT. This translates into CAISEDGANTEAFF.

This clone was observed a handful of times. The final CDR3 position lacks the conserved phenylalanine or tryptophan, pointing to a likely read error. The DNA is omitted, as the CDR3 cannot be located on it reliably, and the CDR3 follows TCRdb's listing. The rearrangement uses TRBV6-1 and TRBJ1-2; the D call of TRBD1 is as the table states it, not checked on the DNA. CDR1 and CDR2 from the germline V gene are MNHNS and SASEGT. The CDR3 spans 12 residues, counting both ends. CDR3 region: CASSEAGSRVFV.

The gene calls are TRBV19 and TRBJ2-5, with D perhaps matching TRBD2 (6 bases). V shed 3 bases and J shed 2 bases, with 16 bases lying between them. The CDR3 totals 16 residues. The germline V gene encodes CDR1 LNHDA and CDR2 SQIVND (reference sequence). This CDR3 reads CASSMGLGRAQETQYF. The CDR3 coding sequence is TGTGCCAGTAGTATGGGACTGGGCAGGGCACAAGAGACCCAGTACTTC.

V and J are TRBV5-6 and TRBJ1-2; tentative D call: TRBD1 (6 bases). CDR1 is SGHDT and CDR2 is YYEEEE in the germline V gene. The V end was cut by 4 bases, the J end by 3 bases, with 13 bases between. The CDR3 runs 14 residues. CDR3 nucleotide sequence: TGTGCCAGCAGCCAACCGTCAGGGGACTATGGCTACACCTTC. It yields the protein CASSQPSGDYGYTF.

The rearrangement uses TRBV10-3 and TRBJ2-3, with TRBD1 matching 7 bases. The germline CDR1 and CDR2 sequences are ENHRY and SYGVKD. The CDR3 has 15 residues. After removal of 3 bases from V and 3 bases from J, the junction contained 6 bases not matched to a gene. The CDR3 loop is CAISDRDRATDTQYF. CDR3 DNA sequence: TGTGCCATCAGTGATCGAGACAGGGCTACAGATACGCAGTATTTT.

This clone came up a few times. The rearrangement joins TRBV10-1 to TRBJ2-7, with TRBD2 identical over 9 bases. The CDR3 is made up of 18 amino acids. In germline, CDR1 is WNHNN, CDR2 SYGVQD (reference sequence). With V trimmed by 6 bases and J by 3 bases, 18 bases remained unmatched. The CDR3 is CASSNGLAGNPGGYEQYF. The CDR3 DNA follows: TGCGCCAGCAGCAATGGTCTAGCGGGAAACCCAGGGGGCTACGAGCAGTACTTC.

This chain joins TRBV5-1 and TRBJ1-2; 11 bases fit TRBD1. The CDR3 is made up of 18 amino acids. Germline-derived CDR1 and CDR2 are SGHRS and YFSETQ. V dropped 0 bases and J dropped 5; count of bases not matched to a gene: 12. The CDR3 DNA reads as TGCGCCAGCAGCTTGGCCCCGGTCGGACAGGGGGCAAGTTATGGCTACACCTTC. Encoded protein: CASSLAPVGQGASYGYTF.

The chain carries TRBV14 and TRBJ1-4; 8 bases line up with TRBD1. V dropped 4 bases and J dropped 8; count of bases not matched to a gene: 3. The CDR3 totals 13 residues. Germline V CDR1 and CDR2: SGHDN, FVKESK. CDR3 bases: TGTGCCAGCAGCCTCTGGACAGGGGAAAAACTGTTTTTT. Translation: CASSLWTGEKLFF.

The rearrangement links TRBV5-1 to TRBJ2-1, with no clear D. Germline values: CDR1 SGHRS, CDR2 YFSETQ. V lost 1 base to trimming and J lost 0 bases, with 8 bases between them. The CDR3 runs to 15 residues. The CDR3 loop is CASSLTESSYNEQFF. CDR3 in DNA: TGCGCCAGCAGCTTGACAGAGAGCTCCTACAATGAGCAGTTCTTC.

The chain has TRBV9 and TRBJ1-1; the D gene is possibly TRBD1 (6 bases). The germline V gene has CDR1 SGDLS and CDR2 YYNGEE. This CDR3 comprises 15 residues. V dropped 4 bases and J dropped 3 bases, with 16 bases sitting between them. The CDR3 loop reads CASSLTGLQDTEAFF. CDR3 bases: TGTGCCAGCAGCTTAACAGGGCTTCAGGACACTGAAGCTTTCTTT.

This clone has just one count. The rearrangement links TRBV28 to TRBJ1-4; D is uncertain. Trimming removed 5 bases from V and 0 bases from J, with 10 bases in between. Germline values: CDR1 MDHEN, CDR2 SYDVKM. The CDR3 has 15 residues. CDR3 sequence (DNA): TGTGCCAGCAGTGGGAGGATTACAACTAATGAAAAACTGTTTTTT. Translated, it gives CASSGRITTNEKLFF.

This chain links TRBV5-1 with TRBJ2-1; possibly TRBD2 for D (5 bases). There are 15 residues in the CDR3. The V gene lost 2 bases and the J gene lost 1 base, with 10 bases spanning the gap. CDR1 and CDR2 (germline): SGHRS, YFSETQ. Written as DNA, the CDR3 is TGCGCCAGCAGCTTTCAGCGGCGATCCTACAATGAGCAGTTCTTC. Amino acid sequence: CASSFQRRSYNEQFF.

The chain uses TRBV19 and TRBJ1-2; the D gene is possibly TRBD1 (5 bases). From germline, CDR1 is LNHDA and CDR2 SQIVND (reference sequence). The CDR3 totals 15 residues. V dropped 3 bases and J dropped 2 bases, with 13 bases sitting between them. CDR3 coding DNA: TGTGCCAGTAGTATGTCCGACAGTTCAAACTATGGCTACACCTTC. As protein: CASSMSDSSNYGYTF.

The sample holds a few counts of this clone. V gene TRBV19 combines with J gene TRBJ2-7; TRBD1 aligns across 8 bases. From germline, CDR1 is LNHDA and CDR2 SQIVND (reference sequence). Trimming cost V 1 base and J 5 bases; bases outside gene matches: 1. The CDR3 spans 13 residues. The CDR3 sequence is CASSIATGDEQYF. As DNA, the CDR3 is TGTGCCAGTAGTATAGCGACAGGGGACGAGCAGTACTTC.

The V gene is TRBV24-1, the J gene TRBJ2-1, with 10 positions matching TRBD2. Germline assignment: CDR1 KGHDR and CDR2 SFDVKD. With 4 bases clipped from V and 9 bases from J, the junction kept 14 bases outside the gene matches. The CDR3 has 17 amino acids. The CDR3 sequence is CATSESSGSRSTTEQFF. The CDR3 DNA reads TGTGCCACCAGTGAGTCTAGCGGGAGTCGTTCGACTACTGAGCAGTTCTTC.